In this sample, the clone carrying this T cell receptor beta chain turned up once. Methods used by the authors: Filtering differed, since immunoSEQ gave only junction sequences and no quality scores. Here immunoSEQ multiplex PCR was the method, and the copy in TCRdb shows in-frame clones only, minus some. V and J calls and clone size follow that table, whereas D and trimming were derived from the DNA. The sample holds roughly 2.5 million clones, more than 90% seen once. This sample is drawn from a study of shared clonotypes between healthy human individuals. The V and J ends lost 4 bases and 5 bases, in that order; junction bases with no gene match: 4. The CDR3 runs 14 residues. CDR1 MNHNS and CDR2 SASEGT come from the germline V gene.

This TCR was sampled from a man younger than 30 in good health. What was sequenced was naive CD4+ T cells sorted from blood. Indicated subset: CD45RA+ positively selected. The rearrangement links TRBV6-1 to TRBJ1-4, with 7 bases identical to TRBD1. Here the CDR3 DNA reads TGTGCCAGCAGTGTTGGACAGGCCAATGAAAAACTGTTTTTT. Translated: CASSVGQANEKLFF.